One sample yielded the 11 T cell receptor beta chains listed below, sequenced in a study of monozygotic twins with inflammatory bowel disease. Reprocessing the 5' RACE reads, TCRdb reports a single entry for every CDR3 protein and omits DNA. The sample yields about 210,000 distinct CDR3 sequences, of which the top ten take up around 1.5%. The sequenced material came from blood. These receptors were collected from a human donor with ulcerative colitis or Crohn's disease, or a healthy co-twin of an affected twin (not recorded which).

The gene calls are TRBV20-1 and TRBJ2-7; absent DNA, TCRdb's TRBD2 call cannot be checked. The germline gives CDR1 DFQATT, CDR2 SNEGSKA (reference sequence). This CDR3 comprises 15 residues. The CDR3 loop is CSASHSGTRTYEQYF.

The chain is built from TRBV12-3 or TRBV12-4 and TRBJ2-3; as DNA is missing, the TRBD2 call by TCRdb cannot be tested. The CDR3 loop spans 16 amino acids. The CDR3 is CASSLDLAGSTDTQYF.

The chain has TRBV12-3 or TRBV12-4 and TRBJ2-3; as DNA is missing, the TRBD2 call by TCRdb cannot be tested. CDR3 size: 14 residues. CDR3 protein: CASSPSGETDTQYF.

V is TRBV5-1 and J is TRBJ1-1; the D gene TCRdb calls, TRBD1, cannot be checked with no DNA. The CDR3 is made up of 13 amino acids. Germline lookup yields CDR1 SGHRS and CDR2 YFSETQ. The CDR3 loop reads CASSVQQGIEAFF.

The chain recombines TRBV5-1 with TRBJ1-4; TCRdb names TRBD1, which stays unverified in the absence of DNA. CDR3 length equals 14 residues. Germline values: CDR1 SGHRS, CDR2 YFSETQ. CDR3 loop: CASSTGRANEKLFF.

The chain's CDR3 is CARRSDLSEGYNEQFF. The chain is built from TRBV6-4 and TRBJ2-1; TCRdb's D call of TRBD2 is untestable without DNA. Germline lookup yields CDR1 MRHNA and CDR2 SNTAGT. This CDR3 is 16 amino acids long.

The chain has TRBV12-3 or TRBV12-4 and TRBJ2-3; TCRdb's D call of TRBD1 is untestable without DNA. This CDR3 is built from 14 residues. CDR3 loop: CASPRDSPTDTQYF.

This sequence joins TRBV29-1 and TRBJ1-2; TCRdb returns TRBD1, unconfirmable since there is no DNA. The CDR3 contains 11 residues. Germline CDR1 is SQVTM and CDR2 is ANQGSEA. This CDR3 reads CSVVSGGGYTF.

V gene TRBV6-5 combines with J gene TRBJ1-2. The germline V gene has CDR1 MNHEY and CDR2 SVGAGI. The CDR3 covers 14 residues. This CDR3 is CASSYGNTNYGYTF.

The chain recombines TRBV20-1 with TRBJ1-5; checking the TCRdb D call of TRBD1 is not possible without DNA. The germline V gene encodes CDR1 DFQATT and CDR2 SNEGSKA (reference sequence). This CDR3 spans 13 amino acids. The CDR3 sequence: CSATTEDRGSQHF.

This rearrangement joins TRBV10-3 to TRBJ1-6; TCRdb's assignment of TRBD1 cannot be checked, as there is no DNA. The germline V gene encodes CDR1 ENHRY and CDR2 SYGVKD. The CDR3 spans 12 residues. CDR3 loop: CAIGTDNSPLHF.